This entry describes one T cell receptor (beta chain). These data come from a study of technical replicates of blood from a few donors. Libraries were prepared by immunoSEQ multiplex PCR; TCRdb keeps only in-frame clonotypes and omits some of them. The sample lists 62,000 or so clones; over 75% were seen once. Germline V gives CDR1 SGHNT, CDR2 YYREEE (reference sequence). V was cut by 4 bases and J by 0 bases, with 8 bases left in between. The length of the CDR3 is 15 residues. The clonotype was recovered from a human donor in good health. Some clones in this sample may be carry-over from other donors' samples. Material: PBMCs. The chain recombines TRBV5-4 with TRBJ1-6; D not certain. The CDR3 region has the DNA TGTGCCAGCAGCCCGTCGAGCTCCTATAATTCACCCCTCCACTTT. Encoded protein: CASSPSSSYNSPLHF.